One sample yielded the 32 T cell receptor beta chains listed below, sequenced in a study of radiotherapy plus CTLA-4 blockade in lung cancer. The repertoire was sequenced with immunoSEQ multiplex PCR; TCRdb's copy has only in-frame clones and lacks some. The data show roughly 30,000 clones, more than 80% seen once. The starting material was peripheral blood, obtained from a patient treated with radiotherapy plus ipilimumab. Receptors originate from a human donor with non-small cell lung cancer that progressed on radiotherapy plus ipilimumab.

The rearrangement joins TRBV25-1 to TRBJ1-6; TRBD1 might be the D (6 bases). V was clipped by 7 bases and J by 5 bases, with 12 bases between them. Germline CDR1 MGHDK, CDR2 SYGVNS. The CDR3 is made up of 14 amino acids. The CDR3 region is CASTGQSNNSPLHF. The CDR3 DNA follows: TGTGCCAGCACCGGACAGTCTAATAATTCACCCCTCCACTTT.

V is TRBV11-1 and J is TRBJ2-3, with 13 positions matching TRBD2. CDR1 and CDR2 (germline): SGHAT, FQDESV (reference sequence). The CDR3 consists of 16 residues. V was pared by 6 bases and J by 4 bases, with 7 bases of the junction left unmatched. This chain's CDR3 is CASSSRLAGGADTQYF. The CDR3, as DNA: TGTGCCAGCAGTTCCAGACTAGCGGGGGGCGCAGATACGCAGTATTTT.

The chain carries TRBV5-1 and TRBJ2-5, with D tentatively TRBD1 (5 bases). The DNA matches TRBJ2-7 better at its end, which makes the J call doubtful. Germline V gene data show CDR1 as SGHRS and CDR2 as YFSETQ. The CDR3 length is 21 residues. DNA of the CDR3: TGCGCCAGCAGCTCGACACTCCGAACCTTTGGGGAAGGGGCGAGGTCCTACGAGCAGTACTTC. It yields the protein CASSSTLRTFGEGARSYEQYF.

This clone came up once. The rearrangement uses TRBV7-6 and TRBJ2-3; perhaps TRBD2 as D (5 bases). V was trimmed by 1 base and J by 3 bases, leaving 11 bases between them. The germline V gene encodes CDR1 SGHVS and CDR2 FNYEAQ. The CDR3 contains 15 residues. The chain's CDR3 is CASSLEVRGTDTQYF. In nucleotides, the CDR3 is TGTGCCAGCAGCTTAGAGGTACGCGGGACAGATACGCAGTATTTT.

The chain carries TRBV29-1 and TRBJ2-7; 9 bases map to TRBD2. The V gene's germline CDR1 is SQVTM and CDR2 ANQGSEA. Trimming removed 1 base from V and 1 base from J; junction bases left unmatched: 8. The CDR3 loop spans 16 amino acids. CDR3 sequence reads: CSVEVPRTSASYEQYF. The CDR3 DNA reads as TGCAGCGTTGAAGTCCCGCGGACTAGCGCTTCCTACGAGCAGTACTTC.

The chain carries TRBV6-6 and TRBJ2-3; the D is unclear. The ends were cut back, 3 bases at V and 2 bases at J, with 6 bases in the middle. The V gene's germline CDR1 is MNHNY and CDR2 SVGAGI (reference sequence). The CDR3 runs 13 residues. This chain's CDR3 is CASSYSNTDTQYF. For the CDR3, the DNA is TGTGCCAGCAGTTATTCTAACACAGATACGCAGTATTTT.

V usage is TRBV6-1 and J usage is TRBJ2-5; tentatively, D is TRBD2 (7 bases). V was trimmed by 1 base and J by 4 bases, leaving 10 bases between them. The CDR3 length is 14 residues. Germline values: CDR1 MNHNS, CDR2 SASEGT. Written as DNA, the CDR3 is TGTGCCAGCAGTGAAGATGGGGGGGCAGAGACCCAGTACTTC. Amino acids: CASSEDGGAETQYF.

This clone was seen a few times. This sequence joins TRBV27 and TRBJ1-2; 7 nucleotides align to TRBD1. CDR1 and CDR2 from the germline V gene are MNHEY and SMNVEV (reference sequence). The CDR3 covers 15 residues. V shed 0 bases and J 4 bases; nucleotides not matched to a gene: 5. The CDR3 DNA is TGTGCCAGCAGTTTATCAGGGGGCGTCACCTATGGCTACACCTTC. It encodes CASSLSGGVTYGYTF.

This clone was found a few times. The chain carries TRBV5-1 and TRBJ2-1; 7 nucleotides align to TRBD1. Germline V gene data show CDR1 as SGHRS and CDR2 as YFSETQ. J gave up 5 bases and V 4 bases, and 9 bases lay outside the gene matches. The CDR3 covers 15 residues. The CDR3 loop reads CASSVMAGGNNEQFF. CDR3 nucleotides: TGCGCCAGCAGCGTTATGGCAGGGGGAAACAATGAGCAGTTCTTC.

Only a few counts were recorded for this clone. The rearrangement links TRBV10-2 to TRBJ1-1, with D unclear. Trimming removed 6 bases from V and 4 bases from J, with 12 bases in between. The CDR3 length is 13 residues. CDR1 and CDR2 (germline): WSHSY, SAAADI. DNA for the CDR3: TGCGCCAGCAGGCAACTCGGGAGCACTGAAGCTTTCTTT. Its translation is CASRQLGSTEAFF.

In this sample, this clone turned up a few times. The chain recombines TRBV2 with TRBJ2-7, with a weak D call TRBD1 (5 bases). The V gene's germline CDR1 is SNHLY and CDR2 FYNNEI. This CDR3 spans 16 amino acids. Between the trimmed V and J ends, which lost 6 bases and 0 bases, there was a span of 18 bases. For the CDR3, the DNA is TGTGCCAGCAGCCCGGGTAGGGGCAGGTCCTCCTACGAGCAGTACTTC. Translating gives CASSPGRGRSSYEQYF.

The rearrangement uses TRBV10-3 and TRBJ2-7; TRBD1 aligns across 9 bases. Looked up from germline, CDR1 is ENHRY and CDR2 is SYGVKD. V lost 9 bases and J lost 2; bases outside the gene matches: 8. The CDR3 runs to 14 residues. CDR3 in DNA: TGTGCCATAGCTCCGGGACAGGGCGCCTACGAGCAGTACTTC. Encoded protein: CAIAPGQGAYEQYF.

The chain joins TRBV2 to TRBJ1-4, with a tentative D call TRBD1 (5 bases). CDR1 is SNHLY and CDR2 is FYNNEI in the germline V gene. This CDR3 spans 16 amino acids. Trimming took 7 bases from V and 0 from J, leaving 15 bases between them. As DNA, the CDR3 is TGTGCCAGCACCCCGAGGACACTTTCAACTAATGAAAAACTGTTTTTT. Translation: CASTPRTLSTNEKLFF.

The rearrangement uses TRBV19 and TRBJ1-2; 7 nucleotides agree with TRBD1. The CDR3 runs to 15 residues. V shed 5 bases and J 4 bases; nucleotides not matched to a gene: 10. Germline V gene sequence: CDR1 LNHDA, CDR2 SQIVND (reference sequence). CDR3 region: CASSFPDRLTYGYTF. The CDR3 DNA is TGTGCCAGTAGTTTCCCGGACAGGCTTACCTATGGCTACACCTTC.

V and J are TRBV4-3 and TRBJ1-2; D is undetermined. This CDR3 spans 14 amino acids. Deletions cut 0 bases from V and 0 bases from J, with 5 bases between. CDR1 LGHNA and CDR2 YSLEER come from the germline V gene. In DNA form, the CDR3 reads TGCGCCAGCAGCCAAGACCACACTAACTATGGCTACACCTTC. This translates into CASSQDHTNYGYTF.

The J gene is TRBJ1-1, the V gene TRBV6-5; 7 bases match TRBD1. There are 14 residues in the CDR3. Trimming removed 3 bases from V and 5 bases from J; junction bases left unmatched: 6. Germline loops: CDR1 MNHEY, CDR2 SVGAGI. The CDR3 loop reads CASSYERGPTEAFF. The CDR3 DNA sequence: TGTGCCAGCAGTTATGAAAGGGGGCCGACTGAAGCTTTCTTT.

This clone was picked up one time. The chain joins TRBV5-1 to TRBJ1-1; tentatively, D is TRBD1 (5 bases). The CDR3 totals 15 residues. V lost 2 bases, J lost 2 bases, and 13 bases lay in between. Germline assignment: CDR1 SGHRS and CDR2 YFSETQ. The CDR3 region is CASSFGWGSNTEAFF. As DNA, the CDR3 is TGCGCCAGCAGCTTTGGGTGGGGCTCAAACACTGAAGCTTTCTTT.

The CDR3 DNA reads as TGTGCCAGCAGTCTAAGACAGGGCGCCGGGAACACTGAAGCTTTCTTT. Translation gives CASSLRQGAGNTEAFF. The chain carries TRBV7-2 and TRBJ1-1; 7 nucleotides match TRBD1. The CDR3 consists of 16 residues. V lost 6 bases, J lost 1 base, and 11 bases stayed unmatched. CDR1 is SGHTA and CDR2 is FQGNSA in the germline V gene.

This clone was seen only once. The chain recombines TRBV5-1 with TRBJ2-2; 12 nucleotides line up with TRBD1. With 4 bases clipped from V and 2 bases from J, the junction kept 6 bases outside the gene matches. Germline V gene sequence: CDR1 SGHRS, CDR2 YFSETQ. The CDR3 has 17 residues. The CDR3 bases are TGCGCCAGCAGCCCGGGACAGGGGGCGCAAAACACCGGGGAGCTGTTTTTT. This translates into CASSPGQGAQNTGELFF.

The chain employs TRBV2 and TRBJ2-2; possible D gene TRBD2, 7 bases. V gave up 2 bases and J gave up 4 bases, with 14 bases separating them. Per germline, CDR1 SNHLY and CDR2 FYNNEI. This CDR3 is built from 16 residues. The CDR3 DNA sequence: TGTGCCAGCAGTGAAATGGGGGGGCACAGCACCGGGGAGCTGTTTTTT. Its protein is CASSEMGGHSTGELFF.

The chain employs TRBV18 and TRBJ2-3; D gene uncertain. The CDR3 spans 15 residues. CDR1 and CDR2 from the germline V gene are KGHSH and LQKENI. V lost 5 bases and J lost 2, with 14 bases in between. The CDR3 nucleotides read TGTGCCAGCTCAACCCGGGTCTCTGTCACAGATACGCAGTATTTT. Residues: CASSTRVSVTDTQYF.

V and J are TRBV10-1 and TRBJ2-3; 11 bases agree with TRBD2. J gave up 3 bases and V 7 bases, and 3 bases lay outside the gene matches. Germline-derived CDR1 and CDR2 are WNHNN and SYGVQD (reference sequence). The CDR3 spans 14 residues. The CDR3 sequence is CASTSGGPTDTQYF. DNA for the CDR3: TGCGCCAGCACTAGCGGGGGGCCTACAGATACGCAGTATTTT.

The chain links TRBV9 to TRBJ1-1, with 8 bases fitting TRBD1. Germline V CDR1 and CDR2: SGDLS, YYNGEE. The CDR3 has 15 amino acids. V trimming: 2 bases; J trimming: 5 bases; junction bases outside the gene matches: 8. In DNA, the CDR3 is TGTGCCAGCAGCGTTGCGGACAGGGCCTCAACTGAAGCTTTCTTT. Protein product: CASSVADRASTEAFF.

The chain employs TRBV7-9 and TRBJ1-1; D gene ambiguous. Trimming removed 7 bases from V and 1 base from J, with 13 bases in between. Germline CDR1 and CDR2: SEHNR and FQNEAQ (reference sequence). The CDR3 spans 14 residues. The CDR3: CASNFQVPNTEAFF. Here the CDR3 DNA reads TGTGCCAGCAACTTCCAGGTCCCGAACACTGAAGCTTTCTTT. Looking up the rest from reference TRBV7-9 and TRBJ1-1 gives the full variable domain: DTGVSQNPRHKITKRGQNVTFRCDPISEHNRLYWYRQTLGQGPEFLTYFQNEAQLEKSRLLSDRFSAERPKGSFSTLEIQRTEQGDSAMYLCASNFQVPNTEAFFGQGTRLTVV.

The chain carries TRBV6-4 and TRBJ2-3; TRBD1 agrees at 7 bases. The CDR3 contains 13 residues. The V segment lost 3 bases and the J segment 6 bases; nucleotides outside the gene matches: 3. CDR1 is MRHNA, CDR2 SNTAGT, per germline. This CDR3 is CASSERTGDTQYF. The CDR3 region has the DNA TGTGCCAGCAGTGAGAGGACAGGTGATACGCAGTATTTT.

The rearrangement links TRBV2 to TRBJ2-7; perhaps TRBD2 as D (5 bases). CDR1 and CDR2 (germline): SNHLY, FYNNEI. Between the trimmed V and J ends, which lost 4 bases and 3 bases, there was a span of 10 bases. The CDR3 totals 13 residues. The CDR3 DNA reads TGTGCCAGCAGTGCGGGGTTTTACTACGAGCAGTACTTC. This translates into CASSAGFYYEQYF. The whole variable domain, filled in from reference TRBV2 and TRBJ2-7, reads EPEVTQTPSHQVTQMGQEVILRCVPISNHLYFYWYRQILGQKVEFLVSFYNNEISEKSEIFDDQFSVERPDGSNFTLKIRSTKLEDSAMYFCASSAGFYYEQYFGPGTRLTVT.

The chain has TRBV5-1 and TRBJ1-4, with 9 bases lining up with TRBD1. Germline CDR1 reads SGHRS; CDR2 reads YFSETQ. This CDR3 region has 16 residues. Trimming at V came to 0 bases and at J to 8 bases, leaving 8 bases not matched to a gene. In nucleotides, the CDR3 is TGCGCCAGCAGCTTGGCAATACAGGGGGCTGGGGAAAAACTGTTTTTT. This codes for CASSLAIQGAGEKLFF.

This clone was recorded only once. The rearrangement joins TRBV7-2 to TRBJ2-1; 11 bases are shared with TRBD2. CDR3 length: 17 residues. J lost 2 bases, V lost 5 bases, and 8 bases had no gene match. Per the germline V gene, CDR1 is SGHTA and CDR2 is FQGNSA. The CDR3 region has the DNA TGTGCCAGCAGCCCAGGGGGTAGCGGGGGGGCCTACAATGAGCAGTTCTTC. This translates into CASSPGGSGGAYNEQFF. The full variable domain, its missing parts supplied by reference TRBV7-2 and TRBJ2-1, is GAGVSQSPSNKVTEKGKDVELRCDPISGHTALYWYRQSLGQGLEFLIYFQGNSAPDKSGLPSDRFSAERTGGSVSTLTIQRTQQEDSAVYLCASSPGGSGGAYNEQFFGPGTRLTVL.

The chain couples TRBV5-1 to TRBJ2-2; the match to TRBD1 covers 10 bases. CDR1 is SGHRS, CDR2 YFSETQ, per germline. This CDR3 is 17 amino acids long. V shed 5 bases, J shed 1 base, and the junction held 8 bases outside the gene matches. The CDR3 sequence: CASRSPRTGGNTGELFF. The CDR3 bases are TGCGCCAGCAGATCACCCCGGACAGGGGGGAACACCGGGGAGCTGTTTTTT.

V usage is TRBV4-2 and J usage is TRBJ2-7, with 8 bases matching TRBD2. Germline-derived CDR1 and CDR2 are LGHNA and YNFKEQ. CDR3 size: 16 residues. The V gene end was trimmed by 0 bases and the J gene end by 7 bases; junction bases not matched to a gene: 11. This CDR3 is CASSQEWGGGPLEQYF. CDR3 DNA sequence: TGTGCCAGCAGCCAAGAATGGGGCGGGGGGCCGTTAGAGCAGTACTTC.

The chain is built from TRBV5-6 and TRBJ1-5; 8 bases agree with TRBD1. The junction had 7 bases not matched to a gene; V was cut back by 2 bases and J by 6 bases. This CDR3 has 15 residues. Germline V gives CDR1 SGHDT, CDR2 YYEEEE. The CDR3 region has the DNA TGTGCCAGCAGCTTCGGACAGGGAAGGATTCAGCCCCAGCATTTT. It translates to CASSFGQGRIQPQHF.

The chain joins TRBV5-5 to TRBJ1-6; possible D gene TRBD1, 5 bases. V lost 1 base, J lost 0 bases, and 11 bases lay in between. The germline gives CDR1 SGHKS, CDR2 YYEKEE (reference sequence). CDR3 length equals 17 residues. CDR3: CASSLRDFSSYNSPLHF. The CDR3 DNA reads as TGTGCCAGCAGCTTGAGGGACTTTAGCTCCTATAATTCACCCCTCCACTTT.